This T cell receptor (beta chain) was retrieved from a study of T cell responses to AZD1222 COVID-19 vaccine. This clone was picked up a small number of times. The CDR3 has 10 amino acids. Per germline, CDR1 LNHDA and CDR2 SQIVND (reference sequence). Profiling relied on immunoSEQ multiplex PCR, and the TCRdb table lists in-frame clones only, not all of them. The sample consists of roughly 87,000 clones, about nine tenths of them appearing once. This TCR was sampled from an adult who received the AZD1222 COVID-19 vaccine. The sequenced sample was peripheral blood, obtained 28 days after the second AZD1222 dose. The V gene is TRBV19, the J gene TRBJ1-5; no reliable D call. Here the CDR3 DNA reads TGTGCTAGTGAAAATCAGCCCCAGCATTTT. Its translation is CASENQPQHF.